One T cell receptor beta chain is described in this entry. Antigen specificity is unknown. The data are from a study of T cell responses to AZD1222 COVID-19 vaccine. Points from the study as a whole: Repertoires were obtained solely post-peak T cell response. Donors were chiefly white British, with a greater number of females, and clonal diversity was perhaps underestimated.

This CDR3 comprises 13 residues. Germline V gene sequence: CDR1 SNHLY, CDR2 FYNNEI. V lost 10 bases and J lost 0; bases outside the gene matches: 4. Using immunoSEQ multiplex PCR, the repertoire was profiled, and TCRdb retains in-frame clones only, with some absent. The sample has 120,000 or so clones, approximately 91% seen once. The sequencing used peripheral blood, collected on day 0 of AZD1222 vaccination. V usage is TRBV2 and J usage is TRBJ1-1; TRBD1 agrees at 8 bases. The clonotype was recovered from an adult in good health. The CDR3 DNA follows: TGTGCCACGGACAGGGACATGAACACTGAAGCTTTCTTT. Translating it yields CATDRDMNTEAFF.